This record concerns one T cell receptor beta chain sequence. Its target is not known. The source of the sample is a study of CD4+ T cells in melanoma. Overall study findings and caveats: Neoantigen-specific CD4+ T cells in melanoma reportedly had diverse differentiation states. CD8+ T cell, macrophage and B cell function reportedly correlated with neoantigen-specific CD4+ T cells.

There are 13 residues in the CDR3. Germline CDR1 and CDR2: MNHEY and SMNVEV (reference sequence). The V end was cut by 3 bases, the J end by 4 bases, with 9 bases between. Only in-frame clones appear in the TCRdb table, and some are missing; sequencing was by immunoSEQ multiplex PCR. The sample contains about 110,000 clones, around 93% of which appear only once. The source is a human donor with melanoma. The gene calls are TRBV27 and TRBJ1-1; D uncertain. Sequenced sample: peripheral blood. The CDR3 sequence: CASSLFRTTEAFF. In DNA form, the CDR3 reads TGTGCCAGCAGTTTGTTCCGTACCACTGAAGCTTTCTTT.